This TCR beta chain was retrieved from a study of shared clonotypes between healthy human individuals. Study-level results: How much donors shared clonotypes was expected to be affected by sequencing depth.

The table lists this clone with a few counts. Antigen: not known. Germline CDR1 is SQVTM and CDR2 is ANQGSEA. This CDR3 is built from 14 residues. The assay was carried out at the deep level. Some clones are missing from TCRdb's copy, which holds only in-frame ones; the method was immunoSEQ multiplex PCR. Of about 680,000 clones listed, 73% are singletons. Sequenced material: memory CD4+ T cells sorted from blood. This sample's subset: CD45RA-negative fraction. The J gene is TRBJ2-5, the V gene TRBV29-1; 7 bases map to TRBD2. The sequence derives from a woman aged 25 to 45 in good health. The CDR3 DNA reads TGCAGTGGCGGGGGAGGATTTGGCCAAGAGACCCAGTACTTC. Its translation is CSGGGGFGQETQYF.